A selection of T cell receptor beta chains follows, all from one sample in a study of human T cells and chemical hapten exposure. TCRdb used MiXCR to reprocess the RACE reads, holding one entry per CDR3 protein. The repertoire holds about 340,000 distinct CDR3 sequences, with approximately 6.3% as singletons. Sequencing was performed on whole blood, taken in connection with sensitization to the hapten diphenylcyclopropenone (DPC). The receptor source for this set is a woman younger than 30 with alopecia areata. Some clones in this sample may be carry-over from other donors' samples. CDR3s include the opening cysteine and the closing phenylalanine or tryptophan. The D gene is left open where the match is weak. Only some rows state a clone size, as once, few, many or a class for expanded clones.

abundance | j_gene | d_gene | v_gene | CDR3aa | CDR3nt
many | TRBJ2-7 | NA | TRBV3-1 | CASSPRTEAYEQYF | TGTGCCAGCAGCCCGCGGACTGAAGCCTACGAGCAGTACTTC
NA | TRBJ1-2 | NA | TRBV7-2 | CASSSGFTPSYGYTF | TGTGCCAGCAGCTCCGGATTCACCCCGAGCTATGGCTACACCTTC
few | TRBJ1-1 | NA | TRBV18 | CASSPRQADTEAFF | TGTGCCAGCTCACCGAGGCAGGCCGACACTGAAGCTTTCTTT
few | TRBJ1-3 | NA | TRBV7-9 | CASSSYRDSGNTIYF | TGTGCCAGCAGTTCCTACAGGGACTCTGGAAACACCATATATTTT
many | TRBJ2-1 | TRBD1 | TRBV20-1 | CSARGTGDLGLLYNEQFF | TGCAGTGCTAGAGGGACAGGGGATCTGGGACTACTGTACAATGAGCAGTTCTTC
few | TRBJ2-3 | TRBD2 | TRBV7-2 | CASSPGLAGSGADTQYF | TGTGCCAGCAGCCCCGGACTAGCGGGGAGTGGTGCAGATACGCAGTATTTT
few | TRBJ2-3 | NA | TRBV9 | CASSVTTLGTDTQYF | TGTGCCAGCAGCGTGACTACGCTTGGCACAGATACGCAGTATTTT
few | TRBJ1-5 | TRBD1 | TRBV7-9 | CASSFAGGNQPQHF | TGTGCCAGCAGCTTTGCAGGGGGAAATCAGCCCCAGCATTTT
few | TRBJ1-5 | NA | TRBV7-2 | CASSQDRFNQPQHF | TGTGCCAGCAGTCAGGACAGATTCAATCAGCCCCAGCATTTT
few | TRBJ2-5 | TRBD1 | TRBV7-2 | CASSSQGNQETQYF | TGTGCCAGCAGCTCACAGGGGAATCAAGAGACCCAGTACTTC
NA | TRBJ1-4 | NA | TRBV7-2 | CATSLAQYEKLFF | TGTGCCACCAGCTTAGCGCAGTATGAAAAACTGTTTTTT